This passage covers 8 T cell receptor beta chains from one sample sequenced in a study of T cells in Graves' hyperthyroidism and ophthalmopathy. The source material, RNA transcripts, was used to amplify TCR beta CDR3 regions. Carried out on the TCR CDR3, a first-round RT-PCR used the HTBI primer set. In TCRdb, the multiplex PCR reads were re-called with MiXCR into one record per CDR3 protein. The sample holds 750,000 to 950,000 distinct CDR3 sequences, roughly 40% seen once. Sequenced: blood. These TCRs come from a man between 18 and 29 years old with Graves' hyperthyroidism.

The table lists this clonotype with a few counts. J is TRBJ1-6 and V is TRBV20-1, with a possible D match to TRBD1 (5 bases). Germline values: CDR1 DFQATT, CDR2 SNEGSKA (reference sequence). This CDR3 contains 16 residues. V gave up 0 bases and J gave up 9 bases, with 18 bases separating them. The CDR3 reads CSARDMQGEIGSPLHF. The CDR3 DNA sequence: TGCAGTGCTAGAGATATGCAGGGAGAGATTGGTTCACCCCTCCACTTT.

On this clonotype: With a much larger clone just one base away, this may be a read error. This sequence joins TRBV14 and TRBJ2-6; D ambiguous. V lost 8 bases to trimming and J lost 0 bases, with 11 bases between them. The CDR3 is 15 residues long. Germline values: CDR1 SGHDN, CDR2 FVKESK. CDR3 DNA sequence: TGTGCCAGCGGCCCAACATACTCTGGGGCCAACGTCCTGACTTTC. Protein: CASGPTYSGANVLTF.

As concerns this clonotype: A much larger clone is a single base away; this may be a read error. The chain combines TRBV29-1 with TRBJ2-5; 9 nucleotides agree with TRBD2. This CDR3 contains 15 residues. CDR1 is SQVTM, CDR2 ANQGSEA, per germline. The CDR3 coding sequence is TGCAGTGCACGCCATAGCGGGGGACAACAAGAGACCCAGTACTTC. It encodes CSARHSGGQQETQYF. Looking up the rest from reference TRBV29-1 and TRBJ2-5 gives the full variable domain: SAVISQKPSRDICQRGTSLTIQCQVDSQVTMMFWYRQQPGQSLTLIATANQGSEATYESGFVIDKFPISRPNLTFSTLTVSNMSPEDSSIYLCSARHSGGQQETQYFGPGTRLLVL.

In its sample, this clonotype was seen many times. The CDR3 bases are TGTGCCAACACCGGGACAGGGAAAGAGACCCAGTACTTC. This translates into CANTGTGKETQYF. The rearrangement uses TRBV2 and TRBJ2-5; TRBD1 matches 9 bases. Germline V gene data show CDR1 as SNHLY and CDR2 as FYNNEI. With V trimmed by 10 bases and J by 3 bases, 6 bases remained unmatched. The CDR3 runs to 13 residues.

This clonotype was recorded many times. The chain has TRBV9 and TRBJ2-7, with D possibly TRBD1 on 6 matching bases. V shed 4 bases and J shed 2 bases, with 16 bases lying between them. Germline CDR1 is SGDLS and CDR2 is YYNGEE. The CDR3 runs 15 residues. The CDR3 reads CASSNHRDATYEQYF. DNA of the CDR3: TGTGCCAGCAGCAACCACAGGGACGCGACCTACGAGCAGTACTTC.

This sequence joins TRBV9 and TRBJ2-5; 8 nucleotides agree with TRBD2. The CDR3 sequence is 16 residues long. Looked up from germline, CDR1 is SGDLS and CDR2 is YYNGEE. After removal of 3 bases from V and 3 bases from J, the junction contained 10 bases not matched to a gene. In nucleotides, the CDR3 is TGTGCCAGCAGCGCCGGAACGGGACTAGTAGAAGAGACCCAGTACTTC. This encodes CASSAGTGLVEETQYF.

Comments on this clonotype: An end of the junction differs from the germline gene, which may be a read error. This chain links TRBV15 with TRBJ2-5, with D unresolved. Germline V CDR1 and CDR2: LNHNV, YYDKDF (reference sequence). There are 14 residues in the CDR3. CDR3 in DNA: TGTGCCGCCAGCAGCCTTTCGGATGGTTGGACCCAGTACTTC. It yields the protein CAASSLSDGWTQYF.

This chain uses TRBV20-1 with TRBJ2-6; 8 bases match TRBD1. CDR3 length: 9 amino acids. After removal of 6 bases from V and 15 bases from J, the junction contained 1 base not matched to a gene. From germline, CDR1 is DFQATT and CDR2 SNEGSKA (reference sequence). CDR3 in DNA: TGCAGTGCCAGGGGGCACCTGACTTTC. It is translated as CSARGHLTF.